This TCR beta chain was recorded in a study of cytomegalovirus exposure and HLA in healthy donors. The CDR3 is 15 residues long. The germline V gene encodes CDR1 MGHRA and CDR2 YSYEKL. The germline V and J ends were trimmed by 0 bases and 3 bases, with 11 bases remaining between them. The PCR had 60 Vbeta and 13 Jbeta primers. Repertoires were generated with immunoSEQ multiplex PCR, while TCRdb's copy carries only in-frame clones and drops some. The sample consists of 150,000 or so clones, 70% to 85% of them appearing once. The receptor comes from a man in his fifties in good health and CMV-seropositive. The V gene is TRBV4-1, the J gene TRBJ1-2, with D hard to call. The specimen sequenced was PBMCs. The chain's CDR3 is CASSQDPRAHYGYTF. CDR3 bases: TGCGCCAGCAGCCAAGATCCCCGAGCCCACTATGGCTACACCTTC.